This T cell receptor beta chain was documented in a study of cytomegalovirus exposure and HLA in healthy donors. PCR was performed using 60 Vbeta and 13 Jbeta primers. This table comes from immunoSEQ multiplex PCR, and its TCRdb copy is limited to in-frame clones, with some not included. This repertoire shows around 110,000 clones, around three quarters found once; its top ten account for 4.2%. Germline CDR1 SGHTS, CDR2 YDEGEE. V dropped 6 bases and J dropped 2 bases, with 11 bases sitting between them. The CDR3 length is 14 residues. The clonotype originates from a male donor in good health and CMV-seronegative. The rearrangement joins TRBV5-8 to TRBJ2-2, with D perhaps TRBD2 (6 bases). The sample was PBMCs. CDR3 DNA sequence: TGTGCCAGCACCCCGGGACTTAACACCGGGGAGCTGTTTTTT. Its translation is CASTPGLNTGELFF. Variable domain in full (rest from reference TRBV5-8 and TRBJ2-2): EAGVTQSPTHLIKTRGQQATLRCSPISGHTSVYWYQQALGLGLQFLLWYDEGEERNRGNFPPRFSGRQFPNYSSELNVNALELEDSALYLCASTPGLNTGELFFGEGSRLTVL.